Listed below are T cell receptor beta chains from one sample, sequenced in a study of cytomegalovirus exposure and HLA in healthy donors. Method: immunoSEQ multiplex PCR; TCRdb's copy keeps in-frame clones and lacks some. The sample has more than 85,000 clones, around 77% seen once; the top ten hold roughly 1.9%. Material: PBMCs. These receptors were obtained from a boy aged 5-17 years in good health and CMV-seronegative. Both conserved end residues are part of each CDR3. Each record gives: D gene, J gene, clone size, V gene, CDR3 DNA, CDR3 protein. D genes are given only for firm matches. Rows give clone size only sometimes, using once, few, many, or a class for an expanded clone.

d_call: TRBD2
j_call: TRBJ2-3
clone_size: .
v_call: TRBV7-2
cdr3_nt: TGTGCCAGCAGCTTAGTCGGTAGCGGGAAGGCAGATACGCAGTATTTT
cdr3_aa: CASSLVGSGKADTQYF

d_call: TRBD2
j_call: TRBJ2-1
clone_size: many
v_call: TRBV4-3
cdr3_nt: TGCGCCAGCAGCCAGGGGACTAGCGGGGCACCCTACAATGAGCAGTTCTTC
cdr3_aa: CASSQGTSGAPYNEQFF

d_call: .
j_call: TRBJ2-3
clone_size: .
v_call: TRBV9
cdr3_nt: TGTGCCAGCAGCGTAAGTGGCGGCGTCGCAGATACGCAGTATTTT
cdr3_aa: CASSVSGGVADTQYF

d_call: .
j_call: TRBJ2-7
clone_size: .
v_call: TRBV7-8
cdr3_nt: TGTGCCAGCAGCCTCCGCCAGGGGTACTCCTACGAGCAGTACTTC
cdr3_aa: CASSLRQGYSYEQYF

d_call: .
j_call: TRBJ2-7
clone_size: .
v_call: TRBV5-1
cdr3_nt: TGCGCCAGCAGCTACCGGGGTCTAAGAGAGCAGTACTTC
cdr3_aa: CASSYRGLREQYF

d_call: TRBD1
j_call: TRBJ1-5
clone_size: .
v_call: TRBV6-1
cdr3_nt: TGTGCCAGCCGTGTAGGGACAGTTAGCAATCAGCCCCAGCATTTT
cdr3_aa: CASRVGTVSNQPQHF

d_call: .
j_call: TRBJ2-1
clone_size: .
v_call: TRBV6-6
cdr3_nt: TGTGCCAGCAGTTACCCAGGGGTCAACAATGAGCAGTTCTTC
cdr3_aa: CASSYPGVNNEQFF

d_call: TRBD1
j_call: TRBJ1-4
clone_size: .
v_call: TRBV6-5
cdr3_nt: TGTGCCAGCAGTAACGCCGGGACAGGCCCGGAAAAACTGTTTTTT
cdr3_aa: CASSNAGTGPEKLFF

d_call: TRBD1
j_call: TRBJ1-2
clone_size: .
v_call: TRBV6-6
cdr3_nt: TGTGCCAGCAGTTACCAGGGGGAATATGGCTACACCTTC
cdr3_aa: CASSYQGEYGYTF

d_call: TRBD2
j_call: TRBJ2-2
clone_size: .
v_call: TRBV11-2
cdr3_nt: TGTGCCAGCAGCGAGCCATCTAGCGGACCGAACACCGGGGAGCTGTTTTTT
cdr3_aa: CASSEPSSGPNTGELFF

d_call: TRBD1
j_call: TRBJ2-7
clone_size: few
v_call: TRBV7-9
cdr3_nt: TGTGCCAGCAGCTTAGCGGGACAGGGGCCCTACGAGCAGTACTTC
cdr3_aa: CASSLAGQGPYEQYF

d_call: .
j_call: TRBJ1-6
clone_size: .
v_call: TRBV19
cdr3_nt: TGTGCCAGTAGCGTTAGTGTGGATTCACCCCTCCACTTT
cdr3_aa: CASSVSVDSPLHF

d_call: .
j_call: TRBJ1-6
clone_size: .
v_call: TRBV30
cdr3_nt: TGTGCCTGGAGTGAGCCGGACAGAGTCTATTCACCCCTCCACTTT
cdr3_aa: CAWSEPDRVYSPLHF

d_call: .
j_call: TRBJ1-1
clone_size: .
v_call: TRBV28
cdr3_nt: TGTGCCAGCAGTCCACTACTCGGGATATTTGAAGCTTTCTTT
cdr3_aa: CASSPLLGIFEAFF

d_call: TRBD1
j_call: TRBJ1-2
clone_size: .
v_call: TRBV5-6
cdr3_nt: TGTGCCAGCAGCTCCGGGACAGGGAGCAGTCGCGGAACACTATGGGGCTACACCTTC
cdr3_aa: CASSSGTGSSRGTLWGYTF

d_call: .
j_call: TRBJ2-7
clone_size: .
v_call: TRBV29-1
cdr3_nt: TGCAGCGTTGGGGCCGTAGCGGCGAGTCGTGAGCAGTACTTC
cdr3_aa: CSVGAVAASREQYF

d_call: TRBD2
j_call: TRBJ2-1
clone_size: few
v_call: TRBV4-1
cdr3_nt: TGCGCCAGCAGCCAAATGGGCGGGGGTCACGCAGAAGAGCAGTTCTTC
cdr3_aa: CASSQMGGGHAEEQFF

d_call: .
j_call: TRBJ2-5
clone_size: .
v_call: TRBV6-1
cdr3_nt: TGTGCCAGCAGCTCCGGTCCCTCAGGGGAGACCCAGTACTTC
cdr3_aa: CASSSGPSGETQYF

d_call: TRBD1
j_call: TRBJ1-2
clone_size: few
v_call: TRBV5-8
cdr3_nt: TGTGCCAGCAGCGCAGATACCAGGGGGCTTTATGGCTACACCTTC
cdr3_aa: CASSADTRGLYGYTF

d_call: .
j_call: TRBJ1-1
clone_size: .
v_call: TRBV7-6
cdr3_nt: TGTGCCAGCAGCTTAGTTGCAGGGGCCAACACTGAAGCTTTCTTT
cdr3_aa: CASSLVAGANTEAFF

d_call: .
j_call: TRBJ2-7
clone_size: .
v_call: TRBV10-1
cdr3_nt: TGCGCCAGCAGCCGGGAACGTACCTACGAGCAGTACTTC
cdr3_aa: CASSRERTYEQYF

d_call: TRBD2
j_call: TRBJ2-1
clone_size: .
v_call: TRBV28
cdr3_nt: TGTGCCAGCAGTAGACTAGCGGTCTTAAATGAGCAGTTCTTC
cdr3_aa: CASSRLAVLNEQFF

d_call: .
j_call: TRBJ2-7
clone_size: .
v_call: TRBV29-1
cdr3_nt: TGCAGCGTTGAAGATACATCACAGGGATACGAGCAGTACTTC
cdr3_aa: CSVEDTSQGYEQYF

d_call: .
j_call: TRBJ1-1
clone_size: .
v_call: TRBV4-3
cdr3_nt: TGCGCCAGCAGCCAACTGACAGGGAACACTGAAGCTTTCTTT
cdr3_aa: CASSQLTGNTEAFF

d_call: .
j_call: TRBJ2-2
clone_size: .
v_call: TRBV5-1
cdr3_nt: TGCGCCAGCAGCTGGGCCATGGACACCGGGGAGCTGTTTTTT
cdr3_aa: CASSWAMDTGELFF